This entry features one T cell receptor (beta chain) sequence. Its cognate antigen is unknown. Findings and limits, study-wide: Tumor Treg TCRs overlapped most with tumor naive CD4+ cells.

TCRdb passed the 5' RACE reads through MiXCR, listing each CDR3 protein once. The profile shows some 8,000 distinct CDR3 sequences, roughly half of them singletons. After removal of 2 bases from V and 5 bases from J, the junction contained 6 bases not matched to a gene. The CDR3 is made up of 17 amino acids. CDR1 SGDLS and CDR2 YYNGEE come from the germline V gene. The clonotype originates from a female donor with breast cancer. This chain connects TRBV9 to TRBJ2-1, with 14 bases lining up with TRBD2. The sequenced material came from memory CD4+ T cells sorted from a lymph node. Subset in this sample: memory CD4+ T cells, CD4+CD45RO+CD25-. CDR3 in amino acids: CASSVGLAGVGDNEQFF. CDR3 coding DNA: TGTGCCAGCAGCGTGGGACTAGCGGGAGTAGGGGACAATGAGCAGTTCTTC.